These T cell receptor beta chains were read from a single sample in a study of OX40 agonist ivuxolimab in advanced cancers. Only in-frame clones appear in the TCRdb table, and some are missing; sequencing was by immunoSEQ multiplex PCR. The sample contains 37,000 or so clones, 86% of which appear only once. Sequencing used CD4+ or CD8+ T cells sorted from blood, obtained in a trial of the OX40 agonist ivuxolimab. The receptors originated from an adult with an advanced solid tumor such as melanoma, head and neck, liver or kidney cancer. CDR3s include the opening cysteine and the closing phenylalanine or tryptophan. D genes are given only for firm matches. The size entry is marked missing in some rows and otherwise reads once, few, many or a size class.

J: TRBJ1-2; length: 15; size: .; V: TRBV5-1; D: .; DNA: TGCGCCAGCAGCTTGGCCAGTGGGGTCTCTTATGGCTACACCTTC; CDR3: CASSLASGVSYGYTF
J: TRBJ2-3; length: 13; size: .; V: TRBV18; D: .; DNA: TGTGCCAGCTCACCCCGCAAACCAGATACGCAGTATTTT; CDR3: CASSPRKPDTQYF
J: TRBJ1-2; length: 14; size: .; V: TRBV10-3; D: TRBD1; DNA: TGCGCCATCAGTGAGTCGGGGACAGGGTATGGCTACACCTTC; CDR3: CAISESGTGYGYTF
J: TRBJ2-7; length: 15; size: .; V: TRBV5-6; D: TRBD1; DNA: TGTGCCAGCAGCTTCAAACCGGGACAGACCTACGAGCAGTACTTC; CDR3: CASSFKPGQTYEQYF
J: TRBJ2-5; length: 13; size: .; V: TRBV11-3; D: TRBD1; DNA: TGTGCCAGCAGCTTGACAGGGGAAGAGACCCAGTACTTC; CDR3: CASSLTGEETQYF
J: TRBJ1-3; length: 15; size: .; V: TRBV11-2; D: .; DNA: TGTGCCAGCAGCGCCAGAGGAAGCTCTGGAAACACCATATATTTT; CDR3: CASSARGSSGNTIYF
J: TRBJ1-2; length: 16; size: .; V: TRBV21-1; D: .; DNA: TGTGCCAGCAGCCCCCAAGGGGGGACAGAGAACTATGGCTACACCTTC; CDR3: CASSPQGGTENYGYTF
J: TRBJ1-3; length: 14; size: .; V: TRBV7-9; D: .; DNA: TGTGCCAGCAGCTTAACCCAATCTGGAAACACCATATATTTT; CDR3: CASSLTQSGNTIYF
J: TRBJ2-7; length: 14; size: few; V: TRBV7-2; D: TRBD1; DNA: TGTGCCAGCAGCTTATGGGACAGTTCCTACGAGCAGTACTTC; CDR3: CASSLWDSSYEQYF
J: TRBJ2-7; length: 17; size: once; V: TRBV7-9; D: .; DNA: TGTGCCAGCAGCTCAGATTTTAAGGGGGGAACACCCTACGAGCAGTACTTC; CDR3: CASSSDFKGGTPYEQYF
J: TRBJ1-1; length: 14; size: once; V: TRBV10-3; D: TRBD1; DNA: TGTGCCACCGGGACAGGGCGGATGAACACTGAAGCTTTCTTT; CDR3: CATGTGRMNTEAFF
J: TRBJ2-7; length: 15; size: .; V: TRBV4-1; D: TRBD1; DNA: TGCGCCAGCAGCCTCCTGGGACAGGGTAACTACGAGCAGTACTTC; CDR3: CASSLLGQGNYEQYF
J: TRBJ1-2; length: 14; size: .; V: TRBV19; D: .; DNA: TGTGCCAGTAGTATAGAGCAGTCAGCCCGGGGCTACACCTTC; CDR3: CASSIEQSARGYTF
J: TRBJ2-7; length: 13; size: .; V: TRBV9; D: TRBD1; DNA: TGTGCCAGCAGCTTGGGACAGGGGAACGAGCAGTACTTC; CDR3: CASSLGQGNEQYF